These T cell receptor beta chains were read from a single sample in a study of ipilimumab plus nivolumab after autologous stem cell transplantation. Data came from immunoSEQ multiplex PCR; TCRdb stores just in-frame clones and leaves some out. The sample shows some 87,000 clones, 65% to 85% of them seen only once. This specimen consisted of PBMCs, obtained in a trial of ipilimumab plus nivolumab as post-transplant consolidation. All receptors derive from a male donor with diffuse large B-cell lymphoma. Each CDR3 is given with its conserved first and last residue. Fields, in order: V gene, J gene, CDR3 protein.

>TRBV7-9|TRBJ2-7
CASSLTDRGREQYF
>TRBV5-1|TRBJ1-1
CASSDGQVAAFF
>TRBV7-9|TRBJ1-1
CASSSWDRRTEAFF
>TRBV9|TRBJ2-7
CASSVAVGVPHEQYF
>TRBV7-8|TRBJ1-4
CASSPGLEGAVATNEKLFF
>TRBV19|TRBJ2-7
CASSIPGPPYEQYF
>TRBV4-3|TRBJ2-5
CASSPSPSGGAGETQYF
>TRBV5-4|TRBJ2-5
CASSLEGRETQYF
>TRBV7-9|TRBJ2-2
CASKPGPQAGTGELFF
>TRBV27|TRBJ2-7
CASSPRLAGLSSYEQYF
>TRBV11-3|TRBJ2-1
CASSSSGPTTEQFF
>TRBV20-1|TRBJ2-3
CSANGLDTQYF
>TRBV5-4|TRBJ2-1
CASSSSWGSGNEQFF
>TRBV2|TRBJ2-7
CASLRAGDEQYF
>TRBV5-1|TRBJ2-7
CASSPTGRSSSYEQYF
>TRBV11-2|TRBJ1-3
CASSPTGGVRNTIYF
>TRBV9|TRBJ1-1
CASSGFGDRSRTDTEAFF
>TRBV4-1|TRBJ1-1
CASSWTPRTGERMNTEAFF
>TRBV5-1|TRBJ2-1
CASSLDSYNEQFF
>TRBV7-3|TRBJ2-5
CASSLGTSDQETQYF
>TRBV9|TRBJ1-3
CASSPRGRQSSGNTIYF
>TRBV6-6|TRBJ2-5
CASRQGFETQYF
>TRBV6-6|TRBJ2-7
CASSSLAGYSYEQYF
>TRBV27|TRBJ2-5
CASSLSYGTVRVTQYF
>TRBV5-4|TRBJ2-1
CASSLGTSGGAMKFF
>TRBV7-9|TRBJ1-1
CASSLRADGNTEAFF
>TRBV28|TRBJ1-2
CASSRHYAQSAGYTF
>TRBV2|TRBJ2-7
CASSGAGLRGNYEQYF
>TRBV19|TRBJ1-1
CASSTRDSNTEAFF
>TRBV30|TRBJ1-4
CAWSPNEKLFF
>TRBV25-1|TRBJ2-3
CASSEYIVDGTDTQYF